This TCR beta chain was observed in a study of blood T cell repertoires in COVID-19. Clones were sequenced by immunoSEQ multiplex PCR, and TCRdb holds only the in-frame ones, with some missing. The repertoire holds about 140,000 clones, with over 70% as singletons. Trimming removed 6 bases from V and 4 bases from J; junction bases left unmatched: 5. The germline V gene has CDR1 SNHLY and CDR2 FYNNEI. The CDR3 totals 13 residues. This clone was seen a few times. This sequence originates from a human donor in a cohort sampled during active COVID-19. The chain uses TRBV2 and TRBJ1-2; 7 bases line up with TRBD1. What was sequenced was peripheral blood. The CDR3 is CASSPDRVYGYTF. The CDR3 DNA reads TGTGCCAGCAGCCCCGACAGGGTCTATGGCTACACCTTC.